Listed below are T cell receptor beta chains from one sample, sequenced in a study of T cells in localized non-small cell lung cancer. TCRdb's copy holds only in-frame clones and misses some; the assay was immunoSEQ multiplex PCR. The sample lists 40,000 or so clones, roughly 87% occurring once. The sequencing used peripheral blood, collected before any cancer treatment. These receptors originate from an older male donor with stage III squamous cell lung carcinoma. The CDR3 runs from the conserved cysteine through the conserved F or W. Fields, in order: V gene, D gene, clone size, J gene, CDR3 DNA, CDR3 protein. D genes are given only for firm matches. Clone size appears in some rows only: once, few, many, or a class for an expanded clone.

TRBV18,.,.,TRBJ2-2,TGTGCCAGCTCTCCACCGAACACCGGGGAGCTGTTTTTT,CASSPPNTGELFF
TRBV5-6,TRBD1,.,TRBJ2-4,TGTGCCAGCAGCTGGTGGACAGGGAAGAGCAAAAACATTCAGTACTTC,CASSWWTGKSKNIQYF
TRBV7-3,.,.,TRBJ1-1,TGTGCCAGCAGCTTAAACGTGAACACTGAAGCTTTCTTT,CASSLNVNTEAFF
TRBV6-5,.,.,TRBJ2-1,TGTGCCAGCAGTTACGGAGGGAGAGGTAACAATGAGCAGTTCTTC,CASSYGGRGNNEQFF
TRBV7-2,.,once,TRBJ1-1,TGTGCCAGCAGCCCGAAGGCTGGGGGCTGGGGCACTGAAGCTTTCTTT,CASSPKAGGWGTEAFF
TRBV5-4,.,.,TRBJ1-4,TGTGCCAGCAGCGCCGCAACTAATGAAAAACTGTTTTTT,CASSAATNEKLFF
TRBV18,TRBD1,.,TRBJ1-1,TGTGCCAGCTCACCTCTCGGGACAGGGGGGACTGAAGCTTTCTTT,CASSPLGTGGTEAFF
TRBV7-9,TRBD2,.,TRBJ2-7,TGTGCCAGCAGCGGGGGACTAAATTACTACGAGCAGTACTTC,CASSGGLNYYEQYF
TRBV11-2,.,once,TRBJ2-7,TGTGCCAGCATCCTAGCCGGGCAGGGCGGGTTGGGGGAGCAGTACTTC,CASILAGQGGLGEQYF
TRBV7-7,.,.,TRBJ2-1,TGTGCCAGCAGCACACTGACAGATTACAATGAGCAGTTCTTC,CASSTLTDYNEQFF
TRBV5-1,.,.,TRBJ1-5,TGCGCCAGCAGCTTGGAGGGGAATCGCAATCAGCCCCAGCATTTT,CASSLEGNRNQPQHF
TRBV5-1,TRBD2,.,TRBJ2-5,TGCGCCAGCAGCGACGGGACTAGCGGGAGGTCCCGGGAGACCCAGTACTTC,CASSDGTSGRSRETQYF
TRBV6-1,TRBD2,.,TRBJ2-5,TGTGCCAGCAGTGAGTTAGCGGGGATCCCTCGGGAGACCCAGTACTTC,CASSELAGIPRETQYF
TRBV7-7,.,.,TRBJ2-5,TGTGCCAGCAGCTACGGGAACAGGGAGACCCAGTACTTC,CASSYGNRETQYF
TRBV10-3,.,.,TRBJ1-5,TGTGCCATCAGTGAGCCCGAAGGTCAGCCCCAGCATTTT,CAISEPEGQPQHF
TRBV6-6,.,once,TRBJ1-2,TGTGCCAGCAGTTACGCCGATAACTATGGCTACACCTTC,CASSYADNYGYTF
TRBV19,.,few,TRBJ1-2,TGTGCCAGTAGTATAGATCTATCGGGGAGAAGCGGTCTAAACTATGGCTACACCTTC,CASSIDLSGRSGLNYGYTF
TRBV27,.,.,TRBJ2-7,TGTGCCAGCAGACCACCGACAGCGAGGGTGGAGCAGTACTTC,CASRPPTARVEQYF
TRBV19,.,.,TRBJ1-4,TGTGCCAGTAGTATAGCCCCAGGGAGTTCCCTTGGTGAAAAACTGTTTTTT,CASSIAPGSSLGEKLFF
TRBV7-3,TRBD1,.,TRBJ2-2,TGTGCCAGCAGCTCGGGACAGGGAAACGGGGAGCTGTTTTTT,CASSSGQGNGELFF
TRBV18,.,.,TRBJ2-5,TGTGCCAGCTCACCGGGACCAGAGGAGACCCAGTACTTC,CASSPGPEETQYF
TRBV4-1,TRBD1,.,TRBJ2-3,TGCGCCAGCAGCCAAGATGGGGACAGGGGTGATACAGATACGCAGTATTTT,CASSQDGDRGDTDTQYF
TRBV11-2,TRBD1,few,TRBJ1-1,TGTGCCAGCAGCCCTCGTCCCGGGACAGTGAACACTGAAGCTTTCTTT,CASSPRPGTVNTEAFF
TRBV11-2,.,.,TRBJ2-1,TGTGCCAGCAGCTTAGTACAGGTCTCCTACAATGAGCAGTTCTTC,CASSLVQVSYNEQFF
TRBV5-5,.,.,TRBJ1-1,TGTGCCAGCAGCTTGCGGCCACCCAGCCCTGAAGCTTTCTTT,CASSLRPPSPEAFF
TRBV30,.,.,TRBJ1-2,TGTGCCTGGAGTGTATGGGGGGCAGGAGGCTACACCTTC,CAWSVWGAGGYTF
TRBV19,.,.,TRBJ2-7,TGTGCCACCTCCTCCCCGGACGGCTCCTACGAGCAGTACTTC,CATSSPDGSYEQYF
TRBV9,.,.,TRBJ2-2,TGTGCCAGCAGCGTGGGCCGGACCAACACCGGGGAGCTGTTTTTT,CASSVGRTNTGELFF
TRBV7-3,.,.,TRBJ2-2,TGTGCCAGCAGCTTAAGTTCGAACACCGGGGAGCTGTTTTTT,CASSLSSNTGELFF
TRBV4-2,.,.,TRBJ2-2,TGTGCCAGCAGCCAAGATCTAAGAGGGAGTACCGGGGAGCTGTTTTTT,CASSQDLRGSTGELFF
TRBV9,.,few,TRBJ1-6,TGTGCCAGCAGCGTAGGGGACACCAGGTCACCCCTCCACTTT,CASSVGDTRSPLHF
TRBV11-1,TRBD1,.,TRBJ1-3,TGTGCCAGCAGCTTGACAGGGATTGGAAACACCATATATTTT,CASSLTGIGNTIYF
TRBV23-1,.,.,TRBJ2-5,TGCGCCAGCAGTCAACGGTTTGGGGGCAGGGGAACCCAGTACTTC,CASSQRFGGRGTQYF
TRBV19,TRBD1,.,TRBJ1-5,TGTGCCACCCAAGGGGGCAGACGGGGCCAGCCCCAGCATTTT,CATQGGRRGQPQHF
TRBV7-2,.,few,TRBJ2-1,TGTGCCAGCAGCCCTCAGCTGGGCGATGAGCAGTTCTTC,CASSPQLGDEQFF
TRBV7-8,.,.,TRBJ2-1,TGTGCCAGCAGCTTAACTGGTAGCTCCTACAATGAGCAGTTCTTC,CASSLTGSSYNEQFF
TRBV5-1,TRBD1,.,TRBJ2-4,TGCGCCAGCAGCCCGGGACAGGGGATGGGGAACATTCAGTACTTC,CASSPGQGMGNIQYF
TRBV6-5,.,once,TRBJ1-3,TGTGCCAGCAGTTACACCCCCGACGGTCCCGGAAACACCATATATTTT,CASSYTPDGPGNTIYF
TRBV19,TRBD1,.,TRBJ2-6,TGTGCCAGTAGTATTGAAAACAGGGGGTTTGGGGCCAACGTCCTGACTTTC,CASSIENRGFGANVLTF
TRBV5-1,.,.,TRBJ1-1,TGCGCCAGCAGCTTCGCGGACCAAGCTTTCTTT,CASSFADQAFF
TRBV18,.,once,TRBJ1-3,TGTGCCAGCTCACCTCGAACCGGTGGCGGCGCCTCTGGAAACACCATATATTTT,CASSPRTGGGASGNTIYF
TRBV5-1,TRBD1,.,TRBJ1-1,TGCGCCAGCAGCCGGACAGGGGAGGAGGACACTGAAGCTTTCTTT,CASSRTGEEDTEAFF
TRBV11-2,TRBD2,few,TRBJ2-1,TGTGCCAGCAGCTTAGGCGGGGGGTTTTTAAATGAGCAGTTCTTC,CASSLGGGFLNEQFF
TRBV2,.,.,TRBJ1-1,TGTGCCAGCAGTGAGGGGGGAGAAGCTTTCTTT,CASSEGGEAFF
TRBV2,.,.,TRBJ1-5,TGTGCCAGCAGGGCCGGGAACAGTGGTCAGCCCCAGCATTTT,CASRAGNSGQPQHF
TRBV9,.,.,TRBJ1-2,TGTGCCAGCAGCGTAGGGGGGCGAGCTAACTATGGCTACACCTTC,CASSVGGRANYGYTF
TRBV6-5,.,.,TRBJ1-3,TGTGCCAGCAGCCGTCGACAGGCTGGAAACACCATATATTTT,CASSRRQAGNTIYF
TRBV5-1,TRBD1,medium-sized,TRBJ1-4,TGCGCCAGCAGCTTGGAGGTCACAGGGGGCGAAAAACTGTTTTTT,CASSLEVTGGEKLFF
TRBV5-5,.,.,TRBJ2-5,TGTGCCAGCAGGGTTCAACCCGGGACCCCCGGAGAGACCCAGTACTTC,CASRVQPGTPGETQYF
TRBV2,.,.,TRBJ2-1,TGTGCCAGTAAGCAACAGTACAATGAGCAGTTCTTC,CASKQQYNEQFF
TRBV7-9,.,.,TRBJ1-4,TGTGCCAGCAGTTCTCTCCTCGAGGGGCCCGGTGAAAAACTGTTTTTT,CASSSLLEGPGEKLFF